These 11 T cell receptor beta chains share one sample of origin, sequenced in a study of blood T cell repertoires in COVID-19. TCRdb's copy holds only in-frame clones and misses some; the assay was immunoSEQ multiplex PCR. The data contain about 330,000 clones, 85% to 90% of them seen just once; the ten biggest clones take up approximately 4%. The sequenced material came from peripheral blood. The source of these receptors is a woman in her 50s with active or convalescent COVID-19.

The chain couples TRBV7-2 to TRBJ1-2; no clear D gene. The CDR3 spans 17 residues. The germline V gene encodes CDR1 SGHTA and CDR2 FQGNSA. Trimming took 2 bases from V and 4 from J, leaving 20 bases between them. The CDR3 region is CASSLTRPKTFPYGYTF. CDR3 bases: TGTGCCAGCAGCTTAACTCGCCCCAAAACTTTCCCCTATGGCTACACCTTC.

The J gene is TRBJ2-2, the V gene TRBV24-1, with a possible D match to TRBD1 (6 bases). This CDR3 is built from 18 residues. Germline values: CDR1 KGHDR, CDR2 SFDVKD. V lost 1 base to trimming and J lost 5 bases, with 19 bases between them. CDR3 amino acids: CATSDFPSGGSSTGELFF. The CDR3 nucleotides are TGTGCCACCAGTGATTTCCCCTCTGGGGGCTCGTCGACCGGGGAGCTGTTTTTT.

The chain carries TRBV11-2 and TRBJ2-7; tentatively, D is TRBD2 (6 bases). The CDR3 contains 17 residues. Trimming stripped 0 bases from V and 2 bases from J, with 17 bases between. Germline V gene data show CDR1 as SGHAT and CDR2 as FQNNGV. CDR3 bases: TGTGCCAGCAGCTTAGATTCTGTCGGGAGCTTGGCCTACGAGCAGTACTTC. Protein product: CASSLDSVGSLAYEQYF.

The V gene is TRBV7-6, the J gene TRBJ1-4; 7 nucleotides align to TRBD1. V dropped 5 bases and J dropped 4; count of bases not matched to a gene: 7. Looked up from germline, CDR1 is SGHVS and CDR2 is FNYEAQ. The CDR3 sequence is 15 residues long. CDR3 sequence (DNA): TGTGCCAGCAGCGCGACAGGGTTGATTAATGAAAAACTGTTTTTT. It encodes CASSATGLINEKLFF.

In nucleotides, the CDR3 is TGTGCCAGCAGCGCAACCGGGACAGCTAATGAAAAACTGTTTTTT. It codes for CASSATGTANEKLFF. The chain links TRBV9 to TRBJ1-4; 7 positions agree with TRBD1. Trimming removed 3 bases from V and 3 bases from J; junction bases left unmatched: 5. This CDR3 has 15 residues. The germline CDR1 and CDR2 sequences are SGDLS and YYNGEE. The complete variable domain, with remaining parts taken from reference TRBV9 and TRBJ1-4, reads DSGVTQTPKHLITATGQRVTLRCSPRSGDLSVYWYQQSLDQGLQFLIQYYNGEERAKGNILERFSAQQFPDLHSELNLSSLELGDSALYFCASSATGTANEKLFFGSGTQLSVL.

This clone was seen more than once but under ten times. This chain links TRBV7-2 with TRBJ1-4; possible D gene TRBD1, 5 bases. CDR3 length: 15 residues. Trimming pared 1 base from V and 8 bases from J, leaving 14 bases between. Germline values: CDR1 SGHTA, CDR2 FQGNSA. CDR3: CASSLGGARYEKLFF. The DNA for the CDR3 is TGTGCCAGCAGCTTAGGCGGGGCCCGATACGAAAAACTGTTTTTT.

This clone has only one observation. The chain is built from TRBV28 and TRBJ1-2; TRBD1 agrees at 8 bases. CDR3 length: 14 residues. V was pared by 5 bases and J by 4 bases, with 6 bases of the junction left unmatched. Germline-derived CDR1 and CDR2 are MDHEN and SYDVKM. CDR3 sequence: CASSPGGEGYGYTF. The CDR3 DNA reads TGTGCCAGCAGTCCAGGGGGCGAGGGCTATGGCTACACCTTC.

A single count supports this clone. The rearrangement joins TRBV7-2 to TRBJ1-5; D is perhaps TRBD1 (5 bases). This CDR3 is 14 amino acids long. The V end lost 4 bases, the J end lost 5 bases, and 12 bases lay between the germline ends. The germline CDR1 and CDR2 sequences are SGHTA and FQGNSA. CDR3 nucleotide sequence: TGTGCCAGCAGCTCCACAGGACACGATCAGCCCCAGCATTTT. This gives the protein CASSSTGHDQPQHF.

The genes are TRBV2 and TRBJ2-1, with a possible D match to TRBD2 (6 bases). Trimming stripped 6 bases from V and 7 bases from J, with 16 bases between. The CDR3 has 14 amino acids. CDR1 and CDR2 from the germline V gene are SNHLY and FYNNEI. The CDR3 DNA reads as TGTGCCAGCAGGGAGGGGATCCGAGGGAATGAGCAGTTCTTC. The encoded protein is CASREGIRGNEQFF.

The gene calls are TRBV30 and TRBJ2-2; 7 nucleotides match TRBD1. The CDR3 totals 15 residues. V lost 1 base, J lost 4 bases, and 6 bases stayed unmatched. From germline, CDR1 is GTSNPN and CDR2 SVGIG (reference sequence). In DNA, the CDR3 is TGTGCCTGGAGTGCACAACAGGGGCCCACCGGGGAGCTGTTTTTT. Encoded protein: CAWSAQQGPTGELFF.

The rearrangement links TRBV7-9 to TRBJ1-4, with a weak D call TRBD1 (6 bases). The V and J ends lost 5 bases and 6 bases respectively, with 13 bases between them. The CDR3 totals 14 residues. Per the germline V gene, CDR1 is SEHNR and CDR2 is FQNEAQ (reference sequence). Here the CDR3 DNA reads TGTGCCAGCAGCCCGGGGACACACCATGAAAAACTGTTTTTT. This codes for CASSPGTHHEKLFF. Variable domain in full (rest from reference TRBV7-9 and TRBJ1-4): DTGVSQNPRHKITKRGQNVTFRCDPISEHNRLYWYRQTLGQGPEFLTYFQNEAQLEKSRLLSDRFSAERPKGSFSTLEIQRTEQGDSAMYLCASSPGTHHEKLFFGSGTQLSVL.